This TCR beta chain was sequenced during a study of post-analysis software for immune sequencing data. The wider study: There were relapsing-remitting, secondary progressive and progressive-relapsing multiple sclerosis among the disease courses included.

General observations from the study: For normalized Chao1 diversity, multiple sclerosis patients scored significantly lower than controls did. Patients used about 5 TRBV segments, including TRBV5-6, TRBV5-1 and TRBV20-1, more often than controls. Those samples that were prepared in the same batch co-clustered strongly by F measure.

CDR1 is SGHRS and CDR2 is YFSETQ in the germline V gene. The CDR3 consists of 14 residues. Worth noting for this clonotype: Its antigen is undetermined.

TCR beta cDNA libraries had unique molecular identifiers. Starting from about 0.94 to 9.7 million T cells, the study yielded hundreds of thousands of cDNA molecules. TCRdb redid the calling of the PCR reads with MiXCR, one entry per CDR3 protein. This table has 740,000 or so distinct CDR3 sequences, about 57% appearing once. The rearrangement joins TRBV5-1 to TRBJ2-5; perhaps TRBD2 as D (6 bases). The J call may be faulty, since TRBJ2-7 better matches the DNA end. The source material was blood. This clonotype was obtained from a girl aged 5-17 years with multiple sclerosis. CDR3 sequence reads: CASSFGQGGHEQYF. The CDR3 DNA reads as TGCGCCAGCAGCTTCGGCCAGGGAGGTCACGAGCAGTACTTC.